This TCR beta chain was retrieved from a study of T cell repertoires in ileal Crohn's disease. Generated by immunoSEQ multiplex PCR, the TCRdb table keeps only in-frame clones and is missing some. The sample yields 8,000 or so clones, roughly 88% seen once. Germline V CDR1 and CDR2: SGHNT, YENEEA. V was clipped by 8 bases and J by 2 bases; unmatched bases: 17. There are 17 residues in the CDR3. The rearrangement joins TRBV11-3 to TRBJ2-7; 8 nucleotides align to TRBD1. The clonotype was recovered from an adult with Crohn's disease. Sequenced: ileal tissue. The CDR3 protein is CASQGPPSTGVPYEQYF. DNA of the CDR3: TGTGCCAGCCAGGGGCCCCCGTCGACAGGGGTCCCCTACGAGCAGTACTTC. Supplemented by reference TRBV11-3 and TRBJ2-7, the full variable domain reads EAGVVQSPRYKIIEKKQPVAFWCNPISGHNTLYWYLQNLGQGPELLIRYENEEAVDDSQLPKDRFSAERLKGVDSTLKIQPAELGDSAVYLCASQGPPSTGVPYEQYFGPGTRLTVT.